Detailed here is one T cell receptor (beta chain). Its antigen is undetermined. The data were produced by immunoSEQ multiplex PCR, yet TCRdb's version contains in-frame clones alone and is incomplete. The sample records some 170,000 clones, less than 90% being singletons. The CDR3 extends over 11 amino acids. Germline V gene sequence: CDR1 SQVTM, CDR2 ANQGSEA. V dropped 5 bases and J dropped 3 bases, with 8 bases sitting between them. These data come from a study of lymphopenia after photon versus proton radiotherapy. Study observations and caveats: Only patients who died were analyzed for survival; proton advantage is unproven. Relative stability marked proton patients; photon patients lost diversity and naive cells. Post-nadir diversity loss with photons came from oligoclonal expansion, particularly CD8+ Temra cells.

The sequence came from a man in his fifties or sixties with gastric cancer. The V and J genes are TRBV29-1 and TRBJ2-7; maybe TRBD2 (5 bases). The starting material was peripheral blood, obtained from a patient treated with photon-based radiotherapy. CDR3 DNA sequence: TGCAGCGTTCGGACTGTCTACGAGCAGTACTTC. Translation: CSVRTVYEQYF.